Below, 16 T cell receptor beta chains from the same sample are listed, as sequenced in a study of blood T cell repertoires in COVID-19. This table comes from immunoSEQ multiplex PCR, and its TCRdb copy is limited to in-frame clones, with some not included. The sample consists of more than 100,000 clones, 80% to 85% of them appearing once. Sequenced sample: peripheral blood. The source of these receptors is a man aged 55 to 70 with acute or convalescent COVID-19.

The chain couples TRBV30 to TRBJ2-6; D is unclear. Per the germline V gene, CDR1 is GTSNPN and CDR2 is SVGIG (reference sequence). The CDR3 is 14 residues long. The V gene lost 4 bases and the J gene lost 4 bases, with 11 bases spanning the gap. CDR3 sequence (DNA): TGTGCCTGGACCACCAACTCGGGGGCCAACGTCCTGACTTTC. Protein: CAWTTNSGANVLTF. Drawing the rest from reference TRBV30 and TRBJ2-6, the complete variable domain is SQTIHQWPATLVQPVGSPLSLECTVEGTSNPNLYWYRQAAGRGLQLLFYSVGIGQISSEVPQNLSASRPQDRQFILSSKKLLLSDSGFYLCAWTTNSGANVLTFGAGSRLTVL.

The chain uses TRBV5-6 and TRBJ2-5, with 11 positions matching TRBD2. The germline V gene encodes CDR1 SGHDT and CDR2 YYEEEE. After removal of 4 bases from V and 0 bases from J, the junction contained 5 bases not matched to a gene. The CDR3 runs 16 residues. The CDR3 protein is CASSRGTSGYQETQYF. CDR3 sequence (DNA): TGTGCCAGCAGCAGAGGGACTAGCGGATACCAAGAGACCCAGTACTTC. Looking up the rest from reference TRBV5-6 and TRBJ2-5 gives the full variable domain: DAGVTQSPTHLIKTRGQQVTLRCSPKSGHDTVSWYQQALGQGPQFIFQYYEEEERQRGNFPDRFSGHQFPNYSSELNVNALLLGDSALYLCASSRGTSGYQETQYFGPGTRLLVL.

This chain links TRBV2 with TRBJ1-1; TRBD1 matches 9 bases. Germline CDR1 SNHLY, CDR2 FYNNEI. The CDR3 is 18 amino acids. Trimming removed 2 bases from V and 3 bases from J; junction bases left unmatched: 13. In DNA form, the CDR3 reads TGTGCCAGCAGTGAAAGAGGGACAGGGTACGCGCATGACACTGAAGCTTTCTTT. Translated, it gives CASSERGTGYAHDTEAFF.

The chain links TRBV11-2 to TRBJ1-2; D remains ambiguous. Trimming pared 2 bases from V and 7 bases from J, leaving 11 bases between. CDR1 SGHAT and CDR2 FQNNGV come from the germline V gene. CDR3 size: 13 residues. The CDR3 DNA reads as TGTGCCAGCAGCTTAACGAGGGTTGGTGGCTACACCTTC. It encodes CASSLTRVGGYTF.

This clone has just a few counts. This chain links TRBV6-5 with TRBJ1-6, with 8 bases that match TRBD1. V lost 8 bases to trimming and J lost 13 bases; unmatched junction nucleotides: 7. The CDR3 length is 12 residues. Germline V CDR1 and CDR2: MNHEY, SVGAGI. The chain's CDR3 is CASWTGLSPLHF. The CDR3 DNA follows: TGTGCCAGCTGGACAGGGCTAAGCCCCCTCCACTTT.

The rearrangement links TRBV6-1 to TRBJ2-3, with D possibly TRBD2 on 5 matching bases. This CDR3 comprises 16 residues. V lost 3 bases to trimming and J lost 8 bases, with 21 bases between them. Germline V gives CDR1 MNHNS, CDR2 SASEGT. CDR3 nucleotides: TGTGCCAGCAGTGACCCGGGGATTACCTATCGGGGTACGCAGTATTTT. Its protein is CASSDPGITYRGTQYF.

J is TRBJ1-5 and V is TRBV25-1; possibly TRBD1 for D (6 bases). This CDR3 has 16 residues. Germline-derived CDR1 and CDR2 are MGHDK and SYGVNS. Trimming stripped 5 bases from V and 3 bases from J, with 17 bases between. The CDR3 loop is CASSPPGRGFNQPQHF. The CDR3 bases are TGTGCCAGCAGTCCCCCTGGCAGGGGATTCAATCAGCCCCAGCATTTT.

The rearrangement uses TRBV7-2 and TRBJ2-2; D uncertain. The V and J ends lost 2 bases and 6 bases respectively, with 10 bases between them. The V gene's germline CDR1 is SGHTA and CDR2 FQGNSA. The CDR3 extends over 14 amino acids. DNA for the CDR3: TGTGCCAGCAGCTTACGGTCACCTCCCGGGGAGCTGTTTTTT. Amino acids: CASSLRSPPGELFF.

The chain has TRBV11-3 and TRBJ2-1; 7 nucleotides align to TRBD1. In germline, CDR1 is SGHNT, CDR2 YENEEA. Trimming at V came to 5 bases and at J to 9 bases, leaving 10 bases not matched to a gene. The CDR3 consists of 14 residues. This CDR3 reads CASSPRKGAVEQFF. For the CDR3, the DNA is TGTGCCAGCAGCCCTCGAAAGGGGGCTGTTGAGCAGTTCTTC.

This chain joins TRBV24-1 and TRBJ1-2; 7 bases are shared with TRBD1. Germline assignment: CDR1 KGHDR and CDR2 SFDVKD. This CDR3 is 12 amino acids long. J lost 7 bases, V lost 5 bases, and 3 bases had no gene match. For the CDR3, the DNA is TGTGCCACCAGTGGACAGGGCCGTGGCTACACCTTC. Amino acid sequence: CATSGQGRGYTF.

The gene calls are TRBV9 and TRBJ2-2; D is possibly TRBD1 (5 bases). This CDR3 has 15 residues. The ends were cut back, 0 bases at V and 8 bases at J, with 14 bases in the middle. Germline CDR1 reads SGDLS; CDR2 reads YYNGEE. The CDR3 sequence is CASSVDPLRTGELFF. The DNA of the CDR3 is TGTGCCAGCAGCGTAGATCCATTGAGGACAGGGGAGCTGTTTTTT.

The V gene is TRBV29-1, the J gene TRBJ2-7; TRBD1 aligns across 8 bases. After removal of 7 bases from V and 0 bases from J, the junction contained 8 bases not matched to a gene. CDR3 size: 14 residues. CDR1 is SQVTM, CDR2 ANQGSEA, per germline. The CDR3 DNA reads as TGCAGCGCCGGACAGGGTGCGCTCTCCTACGAGCAGTACTTC. Its protein product is CSAGQGALSYEQYF.

The chain employs TRBV13 and TRBJ2-3; 8 positions agree with TRBD2. This CDR3 region has 15 residues. Germline V gene lookup returns CDR1 PRHDT and CDR2 FYEKMQ (reference sequence). Trimming took 1 base from V and 8 from J; bases not matched to a gene: 8. CDR3 sequence: CASSLDIAGLGTQYF. CDR3 in DNA: TGTGCCAGCAGCTTAGATATAGCGGGATTGGGTACGCAGTATTTT.

The V gene is TRBV10-3, the J gene TRBJ1-2, with D tentatively TRBD1 (5 bases). Trimming pared 5 bases from V and 2 bases from J, leaving 15 bases between. The germline gives CDR1 ENHRY, CDR2 SYGVKD. The CDR3 is 15 residues long. CDR3 nucleotides: TGTGCCATCAGTCACCAGGGTTTGAAGAACTATGGCTACACCTTC. Encoded protein: CAISHQGLKNYGYTF.

The V gene is TRBV24-1, the J gene TRBJ2-2; D possibly corresponds to TRBD2 (7 bases). V shed 2 bases and J shed 2 bases, with 11 bases lying between them. Per the germline V gene, CDR1 is KGHDR and CDR2 is SFDVKD. The CDR3 totals 16 residues. This CDR3 reads CATSDSGGLNTGELFF. CDR3 sequence (DNA): TGTGCCACCAGTGATTCCGGGGGGCTTAACACCGGGGAGCTGTTTTTT.

This rearrangement joins TRBV15 to TRBJ2-7, with a possible D match to TRBD2 (5 bases). The germline gives CDR1 LNHNV, CDR2 YYDKDF (reference sequence). This CDR3 has 16 residues. V lost 0 bases, J lost 3 bases, and 15 bases lay in between. The DNA of the CDR3 is TGTGCCACCAGCAGAGATTACGGGGATCCTTTCTACGAGCAGTACTTC. Protein: CATSRDYGDPFYEQYF.